The 30 T cell receptor beta chains listed next were all sequenced from one sample in a study of blood T cell repertoires in COVID-19. Data came from immunoSEQ multiplex PCR; TCRdb stores just in-frame clones and leaves some out. The table includes some 110,000 clones, roughly 85% detected once. What was sequenced was peripheral blood. These receptors came from a middle-aged man with acute or convalescent COVID-19.

In this sample, this clone turned up once. This chain joins TRBV18 and TRBJ1-2; no clear D. CDR3 length: 16 residues. The V gene's germline CDR1 is KGHSH and CDR2 LQKENI. The V end was cut by 3 bases, the J end by 0 bases, with 14 bases between. The CDR3 here is CASSPWQVTANYGYTF. The CDR3 region has the DNA TGTGCCAGCTCACCTTGGCAGGTTACAGCTAACTATGGCTACACCTTC.

Worth noting for this clone: An end of the junction does not agree with germline; a read error may underlie this. The chain is built from TRBV2 and TRBJ2-7; 10 bases line up with TRBD2. The CDR3 is made up of 13 amino acids. The germline V gene encodes CDR1 SNHLY and CDR2 FYNNEI. CDR3 sequence reads: CASIGSGRYGQYF. In nucleotides, the CDR3 is TGTGCCAGCATAGGTAGCGGGAGGTACGGGCAGTACTTC.

The CDR3 coding sequence is TGTGCCAGCAGCTACCGGGACAGCAATTCACCCCTCCACTTT. It codes for CASSYRDSNSPLHF. The chain joins TRBV7-2 to TRBJ1-6; the match to TRBD1 covers 7 bases. CDR1 SGHTA and CDR2 FQGNSA come from the germline V gene. Trimming removed 4 bases from V and 7 bases from J; junction bases left unmatched: 4. The CDR3 sequence is 14 residues long.

The rearrangement joins TRBV5-1 to TRBJ2-5; D perhaps matches TRBD1 (7 bases). The CDR3 contains 15 residues. V was clipped by 4 bases and J by 5 bases, with 18 bases between them. The germline CDR1 and CDR2 sequences are SGHRS and YFSETQ. The CDR3 coding sequence is TGCGCCAGCAGCCCCAATGTACAGGGGAGGGAGACCCAGTACTTC. Encoded protein: CASSPNVQGRETQYF.

The CDR3 is CASTSLAGNTQYF. The CDR3 DNA reads TGTGCCAGCACCTCTCTAGCGGGAAATACGCAGTATTTT. The rearrangement links TRBV2 to TRBJ2-3; 9 nucleotides line up with TRBD2. CDR1 and CDR2 from the germline V gene are SNHLY and FYNNEI. This CDR3 comprises 13 residues. V shed 7 bases, J shed 7 bases, and the junction held 6 bases outside the gene matches.

The chain combines TRBV27 with TRBJ1-5; D is possibly TRBD1 (6 bases). The CDR3 loop spans 16 amino acids. CDR1 and CDR2 from the germline V gene are MNHEY and SMNVEV (reference sequence). The V end was cut by 4 bases, the J end by 0 bases, with 13 bases between. DNA for the CDR3: TGTGCCAGCAGTTCCGTGGACAGTAATAGCAATCAGCCCCAGCATTTT. It specifies CASSSVDSNSNQPQHF.

J is TRBJ2-2 and V is TRBV5-1, with a tentative D call TRBD1 (5 bases). The CDR3 contains 14 residues. CDR1 is SGHRS and CDR2 is YFSETQ in the germline V gene. Trimming shortened V by 5 bases and J by 4 bases, and 12 bases separated the two germline ends. The CDR3 is CASRSWQGTGELFF. The CDR3 DNA is TGCGCCAGCAGGTCCTGGCAGGGCACCGGGGAGCTGTTTTTT.

This chain uses TRBV3-1 (or the pseudogene TRBV3-2) with TRBJ1-3, with TRBD1 identical over 9 bases. CDR3 length: 16 residues. Germline V gene lookup returns CDR1 LGHDT and CDR2 YNNKEL (reference sequence). Here the CDR3 reads CEPLQGADRPGNTIYF. The CDR3, as DNA: TGTGAACCCTTACAGGGGGCCGATCGACCTGGAAACACCATATATTTT.

As for this clone: At one end the junction does not follow the germline gene, possibly because of a read error. The chain links TRBV7-7 to TRBJ2-2; 7 bases agree with TRBD1. This CDR3 comprises 17 residues. Germline V gene lookup returns CDR1 SSHAT and CDR2 FNYEAQ (reference sequence). CDR3 DNA: TGTGCTAGCAGCCCCATTGGGGACAGTACATCCACCGGGGAGCTGTTTTTT. Translation gives CASSPIGDSTSTGELFF.

This chain links TRBV4-1 with TRBJ2-1; 8 bases match TRBD2. This CDR3 is built from 20 residues. CDR1 and CDR2 from the germline V gene are MGHRA and YSYEKL. The ends lost 2 bases at V and 0 bases at J; junction bases unmatched: 15. The CDR3 loop is CASSQYKRPSGLSSYNEQFF. The CDR3, as DNA: TGCGCCAGCAGCCAATATAAACGCCCTAGCGGGTTAAGCTCCTACAATGAGCAGTTCTTC.

The rearrangement links TRBV7-3 to TRBJ1-1; D is possibly TRBD1 (5 bases). The CDR3 loop spans 14 amino acids. Germline lookup yields CDR1 SGHTA and CDR2 FQGTGA. Between the trimmed V and J ends, which lost 8 bases and 5 bases, there was a span of 18 bases. As DNA, the CDR3 is TGTGCCAGCTCAAACCTGGGAGGGGCAACTGAAGCTTTCTTT. It yields the protein CASSNLGGATEAFF. Variable domain in full (rest from reference TRBV7-3 and TRBJ1-1): GAGVSQTPSNKVTEKGKYVELRCDPISGHTALYWYRQSLGQGPEFLIYFQGTGAADDSGLPNDRFFAVRPEGSVSTLKIQRTERGDSAVYLCASSNLGGATEAFFGQGTRLTVV.

The V call is TRBV6-2 or TRBV6-3, the J call TRBJ1-5, with D possibly being TRBD1 (5 bases). V was clipped by 0 bases and J by 7 bases, with 16 bases between them. Germline V lookup: CDR1 MNHEY, CDR2 SVGEGT. CDR3 length: 16 amino acids. The CDR3 DNA follows: TGTGCCAGCAGTTACTCAGGGGTCCACCGGGGGCAGCCCCAGCATTTT. Protein: CASSYSGVHRGQPQHF.

The gene calls are TRBV6-5 and TRBJ2-1; 10 nucleotides match TRBD1. Per germline, CDR1 MNHEY and CDR2 SVGAGI. Trimming at V came to 5 bases and at J to 8 bases, leaving 3 bases not matched to a gene. This CDR3 region has 13 residues. The CDR3 loop is CASSRDRGDEQFF. Here the CDR3 DNA reads TGTGCCAGCAGTAGGGACAGGGGTGATGAGCAGTTCTTC.

This chain connects TRBV18 to TRBJ1-6; D not resolved. The germline V and J ends were trimmed by 6 bases and 1 base, with 10 bases remaining between them. This CDR3 is 15 amino acids long. The germline gives CDR1 KGHSH, CDR2 LQKENI. The chain's CDR3 is CASSDRDSYNSPLHF. The CDR3, as DNA: TGTGCCAGCTCGGACCGGGATTCCTATAATTCACCCCTCCACTTT.

The chain has TRBV4-2 and TRBJ2-3; a possible D gene is TRBD2 (6 bases). This CDR3 region has 16 residues. Germline CDR1 LGHNA, CDR2 YNFKEQ. Trimming shortened V by 1 base and J by 0 bases, and 11 bases separated the two germline ends. The chain's CDR3 is CASSQVAASSTDTQYF. CDR3 sequence (DNA): TGTGCCAGCAGCCAAGTAGCGGCCTCTAGCACAGATACGCAGTATTTT.

J is TRBJ2-1 and V is TRBV6-2 or TRBV6-3, with a weak D call TRBD1 (6 bases). The V gene's germline CDR1 is MNHEY and CDR2 SVGEGT. The CDR3 totals 14 residues. With 5 bases removed from V and 6 bases from J, the gap between germline ends came to 14 bases. The CDR3 sequence is CASSLRGLGNEQFF. In DNA form, the CDR3 reads TGTGCCAGCAGTCTCAGGGGTTTGGGCAATGAGCAGTTCTTC.

The chain carries TRBV27 and TRBJ1-4; 10 nucleotides align to TRBD1. V shed 8 bases, J shed 6 bases, and the junction held 6 bases outside the gene matches. The CDR3 sequence is 14 residues long. Per the germline V gene, CDR1 is MNHEY and CDR2 is SMNVEV (reference sequence). This CDR3 reads CASRRQGAYEKLFF. Written as DNA, the CDR3 is TGTGCCAGCCGACGACAGGGGGCTTATGAAAAACTGTTTTTT.

This chain links TRBV19 with TRBJ2-1; 13 bases line up with TRBD2. The CDR3 has 17 residues. With V trimmed by 4 bases and J by 2 bases, 5 bases remained unmatched. Germline CDR1 and CDR2: LNHDA and SQIVND (reference sequence). CDR3 sequence: CASSTTSGGLAYNEQFF. The CDR3 nucleotides read TGTGCCAGTAGTACGACTAGCGGGGGGCTCGCCTACAATGAGCAGTTCTTC.

The chain combines TRBV14 with TRBJ2-7; D call uncertain. Trimming took off 0 bases at V and 6 bases at J, with 12 bases between the two ends. The CDR3 covers 14 residues. CDR1 and CDR2 from the germline V gene are SGHDN and FVKESK. The CDR3 sequence is CASSQELRSTEQYF. CDR3 DNA sequence: TGTGCCAGCAGCCAAGAACTCCGGTCCACCGAGCAGTACTTC.

This chain connects TRBV5-6 to TRBJ1-2; D is perhaps TRBD1 (5 bases). This CDR3 region has 14 residues. CDR1 and CDR2 (germline): SGHDT, YYEEEE. The V gene lost 0 bases and the J gene lost 4 bases, with 10 bases spanning the gap. The DNA of the CDR3 is TGTGCCAGCAGCTTGGGCTGGGGGGGCTATGGCTACACCTTC. Protein: CASSLGWGGYGYTF.

The V gene is TRBV6-5, the J gene TRBJ2-7, with a weak D call TRBD1 (6 bases). The CDR3 loop spans 15 amino acids. V lost 2 bases and J lost 3, with 14 bases in between. Germline V gene lookup returns CDR1 MNHEY and CDR2 SVGAGI. The CDR3 DNA reads TGTGCCAGCAGTTACCCAGGGACATCCGTCTACGAGCAGTACTTC. It specifies CASSYPGTSVYEQYF.

V and J are TRBV7-3 and TRBJ1-1, with TRBD1 matching 10 bases. Germline-derived CDR1 and CDR2 are SGHTA and FQGTGA. V lost 1 base, J lost 2 bases, and 1 base stayed unmatched. There are 15 residues in the CDR3. The CDR3 here is CASSLRDRGNTEAFF. DNA for the CDR3: TGTGCCAGCAGCTTAAGGGACAGGGGTAACACTGAAGCTTTCTTT.

The V call is TRBV15, the J call TRBJ2-7; TRBD2 matches 11 bases. This CDR3 contains 17 residues. Germline CDR1 and CDR2: LNHNV and YYDKDF (reference sequence). The V segment lost 1 base and the J segment 3 bases; nucleotides outside the gene matches: 8. CDR3 region: CATSRVTIAGGVYEQYF. CDR3 DNA sequence: TGTGCCACCAGCAGAGTGACGATAGCGGGAGGGGTCTACGAGCAGTACTTC.

The chain links TRBV11-3 to TRBJ2-7; 8 bases are shared with TRBD1. Germline V lookup: CDR1 SGHNT, CDR2 YENEEA. After removal of 5 bases from V and 2 bases from J, the junction contained 5 bases not matched to a gene. CDR3 length equals 14 residues. In nucleotides, the CDR3 is TGTGCCAGCAGCCTCGGACAGGGTACCTACGAGCAGTACTTC. It encodes CASSLGQGTYEQYF.

V gene TRBV19 combines with J gene TRBJ2-1; 8 nucleotides match TRBD1. The germline V gene encodes CDR1 LNHDA and CDR2 SQIVND (reference sequence). J gave up 0 bases and V 7 bases, and 2 bases lay outside the gene matches. CDR3 length equals 14 residues. The CDR3 nucleotides are TGTGCCAGTAACAGGGGGAACTCCTACAATGAGCAGTTCTTC. It codes for CASNRGNSYNEQFF.

The chain combines TRBV18 with TRBJ1-2, with no clear D. There are 14 residues in the CDR3. V shed 5 bases and J shed 0 bases, with 10 bases lying between them. CDR1 is KGHSH and CDR2 is LQKENI in the germline V gene. As DNA, the CDR3 is TGTGCCAGCTCATGGGTAGGAGCTAACTATGGCTACACCTTC. This translates into CASSWVGANYGYTF.

This rearrangement joins TRBV6-5 to TRBJ2-5, with D perhaps TRBD1 (6 bases). This CDR3 comprises 16 residues. Trimming took off 0 bases at V and 1 base at J, with 12 bases between the two ends. The germline CDR1 and CDR2 sequences are MNHEY and SVGAGI. This chain's CDR3 is CASSYSRGRVQETQYF. DNA for the CDR3: TGTGCCAGCAGTTACTCCAGGGGTCGGGTCCAAGAGACCCAGTACTTC.

V and J are TRBV19 and TRBJ2-3; TRBD2 agrees at 11 bases. Per germline, CDR1 LNHDA and CDR2 SQIVND (reference sequence). The CDR3 has 15 amino acids. With V trimmed by 5 bases and J by 1 base, 2 bases remained unmatched. Written as DNA, the CDR3 is TGTGCCAGTAGTCTACTAGCGGGGGGCACAGATACGCAGTATTTT. Amino acids: CASSLLAGGTDTQYF.

The chain recombines TRBV6-5 with TRBJ2-7, with TRBD2 identical over 12 bases. V shed 1 base, J shed 5 bases, and the junction held 6 bases outside the gene matches. Germline CDR1 reads MNHEY; CDR2 reads SVGAGI. CDR3 length: 16 amino acids. The CDR3 loop reads CASSYFLAGGSNEQYF. CDR3 in DNA: TGTGCCAGCAGTTACTTTCTAGCGGGGGGGTCCAACGAGCAGTACTTC.

The chain has TRBV2 and TRBJ1-1, with D uncertain. Trimming pared 6 bases from V and 5 bases from J, leaving 16 bases between. The CDR3 loop spans 14 amino acids. From germline, CDR1 is SNHLY and CDR2 FYNNEI. The chain's CDR3 is CASRGFRRRTEAFF. The CDR3 coding sequence is TGTGCCAGCAGGGGCTTTCGAAGAAGGACTGAAGCTTTCTTT.